These 17 T cell receptor beta chains share one sample of origin, sequenced in a study of blood T cell repertoires in COVID-19. Assay used: immunoSEQ multiplex PCR; TCRdb lists only in-frame clones, some missing. In the table there are roughly 68,000 clones, around 90% of which are singletons. The sequenced material came from peripheral blood. The receptors shown here come from a woman aged 45-65 years with COVID-19, enrolled during active disease.

This chain joins TRBV5-3 and TRBJ1-1; 9 bases are shared with TRBD1. TRBV5-3 is designated an ORF whose function remains uncertain. The CDR3 has 16 residues. V shed 4 bases, J shed 1 base, and the junction held 8 bases outside the gene matches. The CDR3 DNA reads as TGTGCCAGAAGCGCAACAGGGGGCCAAGCGAACACTGAAGCTTTCTTT. Protein: CARSATGGQANTEAFF.

The rearrangement joins TRBV7-3 to TRBJ2-3; D not resolved. V lost 2 bases and J 1 base, leaving 13 bases between the germline ends. The V gene's germline CDR1 is SGHTA and CDR2 FQGTGA. The CDR3 loop spans 16 amino acids. The CDR3 loop reads CASSLSPSPRTDTQYF. The CDR3 coding sequence is TGTGCCAGCAGCTTATCTCCTAGTCCGCGCACAGATACGCAGTATTTT.

V gene TRBV5-6 combines with J gene TRBJ2-3, with D tentatively TRBD2 (6 bases). This CDR3 is 16 amino acids long. Per germline, CDR1 SGHDT and CDR2 YYEEEE. V was pared by 5 bases and J by 0 bases, with 16 bases between. The DNA of the CDR3 is TGTGCCAGCAGTTCGGTCATGGGGGGAAGCACAGATACGCAGTATTTT. Translating gives CASSSVMGGSTDTQYF.

This chain connects TRBV19 to TRBJ1-1; TRBD1 is a possible D gene (5 bases). In germline, CDR1 is LNHDA, CDR2 SQIVND (reference sequence). Between the trimmed V and J ends, which lost 8 bases and 6 bases, there was a span of 19 bases. This CDR3 has 14 residues. Written as DNA, the CDR3 is TGTGCCAGTGGCCCTGGCAGGGTGGTCGCTGAAGCTTTCTTT. It encodes CASGPGRVVAEAFF.

In this sample, this clone turned up once. This chain links TRBV5-1 with TRBJ1-1; 7 nucleotides match TRBD1. V shed 4 bases and J 1 base; nucleotides not matched to a gene: 7. The CDR3 has 15 amino acids. Germline CDR1 reads SGHRS; CDR2 reads YFSETQ. Written as DNA, the CDR3 is TGCGCCAGCAGCGGGGGACAGTGGCAGAACACTGAAGCTTTCTTT. This gives the protein CASSGGQWQNTEAFF.

The chain recombines TRBV10-3 with TRBJ2-2; 12 bases map to TRBD2. The trim removed 4 bases at V and 5 bases at J, leaving 5 bases unmatched. This CDR3 is built from 16 residues. Germline loops: CDR1 ENHRY, CDR2 SYGVKD. The CDR3 reads CAISGLAGEGTGELFF. The CDR3 region has the DNA TGTGCCATCAGTGGACTAGCGGGAGAGGGTACCGGGGAGCTGTTTTTT.

This sequence joins TRBV6-6 and TRBJ1-4; a possible D gene is TRBD1 (6 bases). This CDR3 spans 13 amino acids. V lost 7 bases, J lost 4 bases, and 10 bases lay in between. The germline V gene has CDR1 MNHNY and CDR2 SVGAGI (reference sequence). CDR3 nucleotide sequence: TGTGCCAGCAAGGACAGTGATAATGAAAAACTGTTTTTT. Its translation is CASKDSDNEKLFF.

This clone was seen a handful of times. V gene TRBV28 combines with J gene TRBJ2-1; D uncertain. CDR1 is MDHEN and CDR2 is SYDVKM in the germline V gene. The CDR3 is 13 residues long. Deletions cut 6 bases from V and 4 bases from J, with 10 bases between. CDR3 loop: CASRPDLYNEQFF. The CDR3 bases are TGTGCCAGCAGACCTGACTTATACAATGAGCAGTTCTTC.

This sequence joins TRBV7-3 and TRBJ1-1, with D possibly TRBD1 on 5 matching bases. Germline V gives CDR1 SGHTA, CDR2 FQGTGA. The CDR3 is 13 amino acids. The germline V and J ends were trimmed by 5 bases and 3 bases, with 10 bases remaining between them. For the CDR3, the DNA is TGTGCCAGCAGCACTTCCAGGGACACTGAAGCTTTCTTT. Residues: CASSTSRDTEAFF.

The rearrangement links TRBV29-1 to TRBJ2-5; 7 positions match TRBD1. After removal of 6 bases from V and 0 bases from J, the junction contained 10 bases not matched to a gene. Germline loops: CDR1 SQVTM, CDR2 ANQGSEA. The CDR3 contains 15 residues. CDR3 loop: CSVLGLDRYQETQYF. The CDR3 nucleotides are TGCAGCGTCTTAGGGCTGGACAGGTACCAAGAGACCCAGTACTTC.

This chain connects TRBV2 to TRBJ2-7; 8 positions match TRBD1. The CDR3 has 12 amino acids. Trimming removed 4 bases from V and 6 bases from J; junction bases left unmatched: 2. Germline V lookup: CDR1 SNHLY, CDR2 FYNNEI. In nucleotides, the CDR3 is TGTGCCAGCAGTGTAACAGGGGGCGAGCAGTACTTC. Translation: CASSVTGGEQYF.

This chain links TRBV2 with TRBJ2-7, with D possibly matching TRBD1 (6 bases). Germline assignment: CDR1 SNHLY and CDR2 FYNNEI. Trimming took 6 bases from V and 1 from J, leaving 10 bases between them. The CDR3 spans 13 residues. CDR3 protein: CASRSTGSYEQYF. The CDR3, as DNA: TGTGCCAGCAGGTCGACAGGTTCCTACGAGCAGTACTTC.

This chain links TRBV4-2 with TRBJ2-3; D perhaps matches TRBD2 (6 bases). The V and J ends lost 0 bases and 0 bases respectively, with 13 bases between them. Germline V CDR1 and CDR2: LGHNA, YNFKEQ. This CDR3 is 17 amino acids long. CDR3 region: CASSQESAGTSTDTQYF. The CDR3 DNA reads TGTGCCAGCAGCCAAGAATCTGCGGGGACTAGCACAGATACGCAGTATTTT.

V is TRBV5-4 and J is TRBJ2-5, with 8 bases aligning to TRBD2. The trim removed 1 base at V and 5 bases at J, leaving 7 bases unmatched. Per the germline V gene, CDR1 is SGHNT and CDR2 is YYREEE (reference sequence). The length of the CDR3 is 15 residues. CDR3 sequence (DNA): TGTGCCAGCAGCTTGAGGGGGGCTAGCGGGGAGACCCAGTACTTC. Translated: CASSLRGASGETQYF.

This chain uses TRBV5-4 with TRBJ2-5; 7 nucleotides match TRBD2. Germline V CDR1 and CDR2: SGHNT, YYREEE (reference sequence). V lost 0 bases, J lost 4 bases, and 0 bases stayed unmatched. The CDR3 loop spans 13 amino acids. The CDR3 here is CASSLGGRETQYF. As DNA, the CDR3 is TGTGCCAGCAGCTTGGGCGGGAGAGAGACCCAGTACTTC.

V and J are TRBV6-8 and TRBJ2-7; D possibly corresponds to TRBD2 (5 bases). The length of the CDR3 is 13 residues. Germline-derived CDR1 and CDR2 are MNHGY and SAAAGT. The V end lost 5 bases, the J end lost 1 base, and 9 bases lay between the germline ends. CDR3 coding DNA: TGTGCCAGCAGTGGGGAGATTTCCTACGAGCAGTACTTC. This gives the protein CASSGEISYEQYF.

The chain has TRBV24-1 and TRBJ1-1, with TRBD1 matching 9 bases. Trimming removed 6 bases from V and 1 base from J; junction bases left unmatched: 2. The CDR3 spans 14 residues. Per the germline V gene, CDR1 is KGHDR and CDR2 is SFDVKD. The CDR3 nucleotides read TGTGCCACCAGTATGGGACAGGGGAACACTGAAGCTTTCTTT. It is translated as CATSMGQGNTEAFF.